This T cell receptor (beta chain) was recorded in a study of blood T cell repertoires in COVID-19. Across the study: Samples taken during acute and convalescent COVID-19 were collected in the United States, Italy and Spain. In each case, the material was cDNA or gDNA derived from T cells, B-cell-depleted T cells, or PBMCs.

The method was immunoSEQ multiplex PCR; TCRdb's version includes in-frame clones alone and lacks a portion of them. The top ten hold 6% to 9.5% of the sample, which has fewer than 150,000 clones, roughly nine tenths seen once. This clonotype was obtained from a man between 65 and 80 years old who had recovered from COVID-19. Sequenced: peripheral blood.

The CDR3 DNA reads as TGTGCCAGCAGCTTCGGGTACACCGGGGAGCTGTTTTTT. Translating it yields CASSFGYTGELFF. The genes are TRBV5-8 and TRBJ2-2; D is unclear. There are 13 residues in the CDR3. CDR1 and CDR2 from the germline V gene are SGHTS and YDEGEE. With 2 bases removed from V and 3 bases from J, the gap between germline ends came to 5 bases.